This T cell receptor (beta chain) was recovered during a study of cytomegalovirus exposure and HLA in healthy donors. General study results and limits: Confirmation was obtained in vitro that three CMV-associated chains are specific for CMV antigens.

The PCR had 60 Vbeta and 13 Jbeta primers. Only in-frame clones appear in the TCRdb table, and some are missing; sequencing was by immunoSEQ multiplex PCR. This repertoire shows approximately 88,000 clones, roughly 80% found once; its top ten account for about 7%. In its sample, this clone was seen a few times. The antigen remains undetermined. Per germline, CDR1 SQVTM and CDR2 ANQGSEA. Trimming removed 5 bases from V and 2 bases from J, with 12 bases in between. The length of the CDR3 is 13 residues. The TCR comes from a man between 45 and 60 years old in good health and CMV-seropositive. The chain uses TRBV29-1 and TRBJ2-5; the D gene is possibly TRBD2 (6 bases). Input material: PBMCs. In DNA, the CDR3 is TGCAGCGTTAAACGACTAGGACAAGAGACCCAGTACTTC. Translation: CSVKRLGQETQYF.